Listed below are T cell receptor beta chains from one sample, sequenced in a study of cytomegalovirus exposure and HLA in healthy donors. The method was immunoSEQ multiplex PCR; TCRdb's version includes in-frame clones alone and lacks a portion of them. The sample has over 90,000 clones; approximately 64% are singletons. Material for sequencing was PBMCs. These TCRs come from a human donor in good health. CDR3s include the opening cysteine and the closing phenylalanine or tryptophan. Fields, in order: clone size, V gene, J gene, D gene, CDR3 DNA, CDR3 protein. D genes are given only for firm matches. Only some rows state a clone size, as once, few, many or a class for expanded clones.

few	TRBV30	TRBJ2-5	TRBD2	TGTGCCTGGAAGGTCCTAGCGGGGGGAAGCCAAGAGACCCAGTACTTC	CAWKVLAGGSQETQYF
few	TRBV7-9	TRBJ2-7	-	TGTGCCAGCAGCTTAGGACAGACCACTCGAGAGCAGTACTTC	CASSLGQTTREQYF
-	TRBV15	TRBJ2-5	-	TGTGCCACCAGCAGATCGTACCAAGAGACCCAGTACTTC	CATSRSYQETQYF
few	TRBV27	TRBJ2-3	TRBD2	TGTGCCAGCAGTTTTCTAGCGGGAGGGCCAGATACGCAGTATTTT	CASSFLAGGPDTQYF
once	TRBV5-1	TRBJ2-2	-	TGCGCCAGCAGCTTGGAGGGAGTGGCGGGGGAGCTGTTTTTT	CASSLEGVAGELFF
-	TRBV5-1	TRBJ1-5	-	TGCGCCAACCCTCAGGGGCTCCAGCCCCAGCATTTT	CANPQGLQPQHF
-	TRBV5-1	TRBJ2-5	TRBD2	TGCGCCAGCAGCTTGGGGACTAGCGGTGGTGTCCAGTACTTC	CASSLGTSGGVQYF
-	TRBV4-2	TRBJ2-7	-	TGTGCCAGCAGCCAAGCCTTGGTAGCCTACGAGCAGTACTTC	CASSQALVAYEQYF
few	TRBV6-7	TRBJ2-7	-	TGTGCCAGCAGTTACTCGGGCAGAAGAGAATGCGAGCAGTACTTC	CASSYSGRRECEQYF
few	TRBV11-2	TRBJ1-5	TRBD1	TGTGCCAGCAGCTCAGGACAGGGCCATCAGCCCCAGCATTTT	CASSSGQGHQPQHF
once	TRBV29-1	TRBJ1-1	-	TGCAGCGTTGAAGATCTTACGGTGGAGGGCACTGAAGCTTTCTTT	CSVEDLTVEGTEAFF
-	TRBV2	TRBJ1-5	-	TGTGCCAGCAGTGAAAGAAGGGGAAATCAGCCCCAGCATTTT	CASSERRGNQPQHF
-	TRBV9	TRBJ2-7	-	TGTGCCAGCAGCGCCAGCGGAGCTGGGTTCTACGAGCAGTACTTC	CASSASGAGFYEQYF
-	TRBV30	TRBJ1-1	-	TGTGCCGGTACAGGGATCCATAACACTGAAGCTTTCTTT	CAGTGIHNTEAFF
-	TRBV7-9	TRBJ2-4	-	TGTGCCAGCAGCTTACATTCCGTGGACTTGTGGCAAAACATTCAGTACTTC	CASSLHSVDLWQNIQYF
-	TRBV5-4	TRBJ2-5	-	TGTGCCAGCAGCTTGGCCCAAGGTTGGGCGACCCAGTACTTC	CASSLAQGWATQYF
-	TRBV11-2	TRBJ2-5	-	TGTGCCAGCAGCTTAGGCTCCTTACAGGGAACCCAGTACTTC	CASSLGSLQGTQYF
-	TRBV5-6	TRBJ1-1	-	TGTGCCAGCAGCTTTCGACAGCCCATGAACACTGAAGCTTTCTTT	CASSFRQPMNTEAFF
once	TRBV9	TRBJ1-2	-	TGTGCCAGCAGCGTAGGAGTCGGACACGCCTATGGCTACACCTTC	CASSVGVGHAYGYTF
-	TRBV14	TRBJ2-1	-	TGTGCCAGCAGCCAAGATTGGGGGGTGGTCTTCAATGAGCAGTTCTTC	CASSQDWGVVFNEQFF
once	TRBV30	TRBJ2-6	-	TGTGCCTGGAAGTTCGGCGGGGCCAACTCTGGGGCCAACGTCCTGACTTTC	CAWKFGGANSGANVLTF
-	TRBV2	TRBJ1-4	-	TGTGCCAGCAGTGACAAACAGGGCTATGAAAAACTGTTTTTT	CASSDKQGYEKLFF
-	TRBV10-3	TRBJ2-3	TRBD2	TGTGCCAGCTCGACTAGCGGGTTTGGGATTGGCACAGATACGCAGTATTTT	CASSTSGFGIGTDTQYF
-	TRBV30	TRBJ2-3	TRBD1	TGTGCCTGGAGTGTCGGACAGGGGCGCACAGATACGCAGTATTTT	CAWSVGQGRTDTQYF
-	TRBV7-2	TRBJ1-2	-	TGTGCCAGCAGCGTGGGGAGGGGTAACTATGGCTACACCTTC	CASSVGRGNYGYTF
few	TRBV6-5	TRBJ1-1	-	TGTGCCAGCAGGATACAAAAGAACACTGAAGCTTTCTTT	CASRIQKNTEAFF
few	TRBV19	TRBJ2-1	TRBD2	TGTGCCAGTAAGGCTAGCGGGATGGGGGGGAATGAGCAGTTCTTC	CASKASGMGGNEQFF
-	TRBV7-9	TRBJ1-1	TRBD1	TGTGCCAGCAGCTTAGAAACAGGGGGAAAAGCTTTCTTT	CASSLETGGKAFF
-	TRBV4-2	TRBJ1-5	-	TGTGCCAGCAGCCGCGACACGAGGGATCAGCCCCAGCATTTT	CASSRDTRDQPQHF
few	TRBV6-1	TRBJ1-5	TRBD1	TGTGCCTGCCAATGGGGACAGGGGAATCAGCCCCAGCATTTT	CACQWGQGNQPQHF
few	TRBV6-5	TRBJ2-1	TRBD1	TGTGCCAGCAGTACAGACAGGGGGTACTACAATGAGCAGTTCTTC	CASSTDRGYYNEQFF
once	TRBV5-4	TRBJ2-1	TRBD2	TGTGCCAGCAGCTTGGGGGGCGGGAGAGGCTACAATGAGCAGTTCTTC	CASSLGGGRGYNEQFF
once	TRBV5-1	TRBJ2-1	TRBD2	TGCGCCAGCAGCTTGGCCTTAGGACTAGCGGGAGGCGGGGTGTTCTTC	CASSLALGLAGGGVFF
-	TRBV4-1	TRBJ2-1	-	TGCGCCAGCAGCCAAGTTTCCACGGAGAATGAGCAGTTCTTC	CASSQVSTENEQFF
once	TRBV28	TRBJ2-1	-	TGTGCCAGCAGTCCATGGGACTCCAGCTACAATGAGCAGTTCTTC	CASSPWDSSYNEQFF
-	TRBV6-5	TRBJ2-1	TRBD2	TGTGCCAGCAGGCGACGGGGGGACTACAATGAGCAGTTCTTC	CASRRRGDYNEQFF
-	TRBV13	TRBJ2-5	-	TGTGCCAGCAGCTTAGGGGGGGCTCGGACAGAGACCCAGTACTTC	CASSLGGARTETQYF
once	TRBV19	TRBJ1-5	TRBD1	TGTGCCAGTAGTTCCGGGACAGGGGGCGCGGGTCAGCCCCAGCATTTT	CASSSGTGGAGQPQHF
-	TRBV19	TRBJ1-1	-	TGTGCCAGTAGTTGGGGGGGGCGGAGTACTGAAGCTTTCTTT	CASSWGGRSTEAFF
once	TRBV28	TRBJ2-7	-	TGTGCCAGCAGAGAAGGGACACCTCCTTACGAGCAGTACTTC	CASREGTPPYEQYF
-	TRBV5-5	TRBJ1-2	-	TGTGCCAGCAGCTTGAACGGGGGGGGCTACACCTTC	CASSLNGGGYTF
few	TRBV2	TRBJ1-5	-	TGTGCCAGCAGTGAGGGCAGTGCCAATCAGCCCCAGCATTTT	CASSEGSANQPQHF
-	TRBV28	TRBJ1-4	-	TGTGCCAGCAGACAGCCACCAGGGCTGAATGAAAAACTGTTTTTT	CASRQPPGLNEKLFF
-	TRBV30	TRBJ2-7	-	TGTGCCTGGAGTGTACTTTGGGGGGTCAACTACGAGCAGTACTTC	CAWSVLWGVNYEQYF
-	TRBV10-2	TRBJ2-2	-	TGCGCCAGCAGTGATGCGGGAAGGACCGGGGAGCTGTTTTTT	CASSDAGRTGELFF
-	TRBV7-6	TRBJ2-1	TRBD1	TGTGCCAGCAGTTCTTCTCCACAGGGGTTCCATGAGCAGTTCTTC	CASSSSPQGFHEQFF
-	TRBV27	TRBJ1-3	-	TGTGCCAGCAGTTTAGGGGGGGGGTCTGGAAACACCATATATTTT	CASSLGGGSGNTIYF
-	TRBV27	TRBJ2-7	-	TGTGCCAGCAGTGCCACACAGGGCCGCTCCTACGAGCAGTACTTC	CASSATQGRSYEQYF
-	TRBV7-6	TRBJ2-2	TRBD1	TGTGCCAGCAGCCCGGGACAGGGGGATCCCGGGGAGCTGTTTTTT	CASSPGQGDPGELFF
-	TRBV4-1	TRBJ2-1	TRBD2	TGCGCCAGCAGCCAAGCCGGGGGGGCGAAGGGTGAGCAGTTCTTC	CASSQAGGAKGEQFF
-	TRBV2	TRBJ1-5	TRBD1	TGTGCCAGCAGAAAAGGACAGGGGGGCAACCAGCCCCAGCATTTT	CASRKGQGGNQPQHF
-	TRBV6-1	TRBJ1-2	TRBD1	TGTGCCAGCAGTGACATTAGACAGGGAGGCGATGGCTACACCTTC	CASSDIRQGGDGYTF
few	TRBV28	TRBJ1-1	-	TGTGCCAGCTCCCTCGGGACTGAAGCTTTCTTT	CASSLGTEAFF